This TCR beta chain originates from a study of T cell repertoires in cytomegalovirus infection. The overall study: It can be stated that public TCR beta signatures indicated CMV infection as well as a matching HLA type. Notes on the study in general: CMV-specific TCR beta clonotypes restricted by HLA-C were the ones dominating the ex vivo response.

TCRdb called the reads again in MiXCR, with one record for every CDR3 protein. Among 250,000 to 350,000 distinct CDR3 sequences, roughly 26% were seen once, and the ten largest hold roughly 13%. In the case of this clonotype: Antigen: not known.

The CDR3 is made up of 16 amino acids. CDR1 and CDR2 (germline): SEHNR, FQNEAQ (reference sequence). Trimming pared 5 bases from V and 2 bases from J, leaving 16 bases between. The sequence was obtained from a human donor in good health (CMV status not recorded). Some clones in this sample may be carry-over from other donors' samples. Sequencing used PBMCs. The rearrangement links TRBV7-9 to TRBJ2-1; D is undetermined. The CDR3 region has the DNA TGTGCCAGCAGCCCTAGAAGGGCGGCCACCTACAATGAGCAGTTCTTC. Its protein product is CASSPRRAATYNEQFF.